The following is a TCR beta chain sequence with its context. The antigen is undetermined. The CDR3 goes on 3 residues after the read ends, and that part is filled in from the germline J gene. Using immunoSEQ multiplex PCR, the repertoire was profiled, and TCRdb retains in-frame clones only, with some absent. Here the sample table reports 15,000 to 20,000 clones. This record belongs to a study of T cells in women clearing cervical HPV infection. Overall study context: Only a few women had HLA typing results available.

V dropped 4 bases and J dropped 8 bases, with 15 bases sitting between them. Germline V gene data show CDR1 as DFQATT and CDR2 as SNEGSKA (reference sequence). This CDR3 is 14 amino acids long. Whole-study findings and limits: TRBV6-7 abundance was lower in cases than controls (around 0.1% versus 0.15%). CIN3+ cases had significantly higher TCR repertoire richness than controls, but evenness did not differ. Richness plus V gene abundances separated cases from controls with AUC around 0.79.

This TCR came from a woman between 18 and 75 years old with a cervical HPV16 infection that either progressed to CIN3+ or cleared (not recorded which). Sequenced material: blood buffy coat. This rearrangement joins TRBV20-1 to TRBJ1-6; D not resolved. CDR3 bases read: TGCAGTGCTAAGCTCCCCGACGGGTATTCACCC. Translated: CSAKLPDGYSP. The CDR3 in its entirety is CSAKLPDGYSPLHF.